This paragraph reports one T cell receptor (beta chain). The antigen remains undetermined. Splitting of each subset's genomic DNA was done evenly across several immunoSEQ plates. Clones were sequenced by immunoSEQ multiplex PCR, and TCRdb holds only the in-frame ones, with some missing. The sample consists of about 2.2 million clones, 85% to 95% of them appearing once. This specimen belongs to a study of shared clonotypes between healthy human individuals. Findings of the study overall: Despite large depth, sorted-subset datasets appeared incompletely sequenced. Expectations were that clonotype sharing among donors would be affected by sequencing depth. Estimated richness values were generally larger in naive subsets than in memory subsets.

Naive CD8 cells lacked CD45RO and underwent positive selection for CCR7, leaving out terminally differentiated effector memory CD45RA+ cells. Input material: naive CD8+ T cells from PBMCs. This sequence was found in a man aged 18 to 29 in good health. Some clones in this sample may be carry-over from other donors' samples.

CDR3 sequence: CASSLAVFRDSSSTDTQYF. DNA of the CDR3: TGTGCCAGCAGCTTAGCGGTGTTCCGGGACAGCTCTAGCACAGATACGCAGTATTTT. V usage is TRBV11-2 and J usage is TRBJ2-3; 7 bases map to TRBD1. The CDR3 consists of 19 residues. CDR1 SGHAT and CDR2 FQNNGV come from the germline V gene. J lost 0 bases, V lost 1 base, and 13 bases had no gene match.